These 14 T cell receptor beta chains were sequenced from one sample in a study of T cell responses to AZD1222 COVID-19 vaccine. Profiling relied on immunoSEQ multiplex PCR, and the TCRdb table lists in-frame clones only, not all of them. The data hold about 140,000 clones, with around 89% observed a single time. This sample comprised peripheral blood, obtained 28 days after the second AZD1222 dose. The receptor source for this set is an adult who received the AZD1222 COVID-19 vaccine.

This clone came up once. Other DNA sequences within the sample encode an identical CDR3. V usage is TRBV28 and J usage is TRBJ1-5; D unclear. Germline CDR1 and CDR2: MDHEN and SYDVKM. The CDR3 loop spans 15 amino acids. Trimming left V 2 bases short and J 0 bases short, with 8 bases between. The CDR3 reads CASSLGGNSNQPQHF. The CDR3 coding sequence is TGTGCCAGCAGTTTAGGAGGGAATAGCAATCAGCCCCAGCATTTT.

This rearrangement joins TRBV5-6 to TRBJ2-5; a possible D gene is TRBD2 (6 bases). The CDR3 is 12 residues long. Per germline, CDR1 SGHDT and CDR2 YYEEEE. The V gene lost 4 bases and the J gene lost 5 bases, with 9 bases spanning the gap. CDR3: CASSPGVETQYF. Written as DNA, the CDR3 is TGTGCCAGCAGCCCGGGGGTTGAGACCCAGTACTTC.

This clone was counted only a few times. Written as DNA, the CDR3 is TGTGCCAGCAGCCAAGATTCGGAACCACGGTCGGCCCAGCATTTT. It codes for CASSQDSEPRSAQHF. The genes are TRBV3-1 (or the pseudogene TRBV3-2) and TRBJ1-5, with D unresolved. The CDR3 is 15 residues long. V gave up 0 bases and J gave up 11 bases, with 17 bases separating them. Per germline, CDR1 LGHDT and CDR2 YNNKEL (reference sequence).

This chain joins TRBV13 and TRBJ1-4; D unresolved. Trimming took 3 bases from V and 4 from J, leaving 6 bases between them. Germline V CDR1 and CDR2: PRHDT, FYEKMQ (reference sequence). The CDR3 has 13 residues. This CDR3 is CASSLGSNEKLFF. CDR3 DNA: TGTGCCAGCAGCTTGGGGAGTAATGAAAAACTGTTTTTT. Full variable domain (rest looked up from reference TRBV13 and TRBJ1-4): AAGVIQSPRHLIKEKRETATLKCYPIPRHDTVYWYQQGPGQDPQFLISFYEKMQSDKGSIPDRFSAQQFSDYHSELNMSSLELGDSALYFCASSLGSNEKLFFGSGTQLSVL.

The chain uses TRBV5-1 and TRBJ2-7; D perhaps matches TRBD2 (6 bases). The CDR3 sequence is 15 residues long. Per germline, CDR1 SGHRS and CDR2 YFSETQ. The ends were cut back, 6 bases at V and 0 bases at J, with 16 bases in the middle. The CDR3: CASIALPGGSYEQYF. The CDR3 DNA sequence: TGCGCCAGCATCGCCCTTCCCGGGGGCTCCTACGAGCAGTACTTC.

The chain has TRBV29-1 and TRBJ2-7; possible D gene TRBD1, 6 bases. Germline V gives CDR1 SQVTM, CDR2 ANQGSEA. This CDR3 contains 12 residues. The germline V and J ends were trimmed by 6 bases and 7 bases, with 16 bases remaining between them. The DNA of the CDR3 is TGCAGCGTGGGTGCAGGGGTGAGAGAGCAGTACTTC. It specifies CSVGAGVREQYF.

This chain links TRBV28 with TRBJ2-4; a weak D match, TRBD1 (6 bases). The CDR3 totals 14 residues. V lost 2 bases to trimming and J lost 6 bases, with 11 bases between them. Germline V gene sequence: CDR1 MDHEN, CDR2 SYDVKM. The CDR3 nucleotides read TGTGCCAGCAGTTTAGCTACAGGGCTAAACATTCAGTACTTC. The encoded protein is CASSLATGLNIQYF.

This clone was counted once. The chain employs TRBV7-2 and TRBJ1-5; D gene ambiguous. Deletions cut 5 bases from V and 4 bases from J, with 18 bases between. Germline CDR1 SGHTA, CDR2 FQGNSA. This CDR3 has 16 residues. The DNA for the CDR3 is TGTGCCAGCAGCCCTTTCCAGCATGATAAAAATCAGCCCCAGCATTTT. It translates to CASSPFQHDKNQPQHF.

This clone has just one count. The chain is built from TRBV4-3 and TRBJ1-4; D remains unclear. Trimming removed 3 bases at V and 5 bases at J, with 16 bases between. CDR1 LGHNA and CDR2 YSLEER come from the germline V gene. The CDR3 length is 16 residues. As DNA, the CDR3 is TGCGCCAGCAGCCAGGCTGGGATGGTGGGGAATGAAAAACTGTTTTTT. Translating gives CASSQAGMVGNEKLFF.

The chain is built from TRBV27 and TRBJ2-3; TRBD1 agrees at 7 bases. This CDR3 contains 15 residues. Germline lookup yields CDR1 MNHEY and CDR2 SMNVEV (reference sequence). V shed 1 base and J 3 bases; nucleotides not matched to a gene: 4. As DNA, the CDR3 is TGTGCCAGCAGTTTATGGGCCAGGGGGACAGATACGCAGTATTTT. Translating gives CASSLWARGTDTQYF.

V is TRBV29-1 and J is TRBJ2-7; no reliable D call. The CDR3 is 11 residues long. Between the trimmed V and J ends, which lost 7 bases and 5 bases, there was a span of 12 bases. Per the germline V gene, CDR1 is SQVTM and CDR2 is ANQGSEA. CDR3 sequence reads: CSGNMGDEQYF. CDR3 DNA sequence: TGCAGCGGGAACATGGGCGACGAGCAGTACTTC.

This rearrangement joins TRBV7-9 to TRBJ1-3; 9 bases line up with TRBD1. After removal of 4 bases from V and 6 bases from J, the junction contained 4 bases not matched to a gene. The length of the CDR3 is 14 residues. The V gene's germline CDR1 is SEHNR and CDR2 FQNEAQ (reference sequence). The CDR3 protein is CASSSDRGTNTIYF. CDR3 nucleotides: TGTGCCAGCAGCTCAGACAGGGGGACAAACACCATATATTTT.

The chain combines TRBV3-1 (or the pseudogene TRBV3-2) with TRBJ1-4, with D possibly being TRBD1 (5 bases). Per the germline V gene, CDR1 is LGHDT and CDR2 is YNNKEL (reference sequence). The CDR3 has 15 residues. V lost 4 bases to trimming and J lost 3 bases, with 12 bases between them. CDR3 DNA sequence: TGTGCCAGCAGCCTGCGGGACTACGCTAATGAAAAACTGTTTTTT. It specifies CASSLRDYANEKLFF.

The chain employs TRBV6-5 and TRBJ1-5; 10 bases line up with TRBD1. The CDR3 length is 14 residues. CDR1 is MNHEY and CDR2 is SVGAGI in the germline V gene. Trimming removed 5 bases from V and 5 bases from J; junction bases left unmatched: 3. CDR3 region: CASSTGTGDQPQHF. CDR3 coding DNA: TGTGCCAGCAGTACCGGGACAGGGGATCAGCCCCAGCATTTT.